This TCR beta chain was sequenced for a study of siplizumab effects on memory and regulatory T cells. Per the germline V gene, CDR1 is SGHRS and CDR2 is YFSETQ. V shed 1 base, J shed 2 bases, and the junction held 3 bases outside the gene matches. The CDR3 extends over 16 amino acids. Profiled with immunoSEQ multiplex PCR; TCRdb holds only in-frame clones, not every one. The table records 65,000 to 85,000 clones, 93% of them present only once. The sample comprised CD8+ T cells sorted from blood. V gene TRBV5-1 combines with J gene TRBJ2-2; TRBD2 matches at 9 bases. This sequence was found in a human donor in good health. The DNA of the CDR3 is TGCGCCAGCAGCTTGCCTAGCGGGGAAAACACCGGGGAGCTGTTTTTT. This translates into CASSLPSGENTGELFF.